This is a list of T cell receptor beta chains from one sample in a study of post-analysis software for immune sequencing data. TCRdb processed the PCR reads anew with MiXCR; each CDR3 protein has one entry. The sample yields 450,000 or so distinct CDR3 sequences, 40% to 55% seen once. Material for sequencing was blood. These receptors originate from a girl between 5 and 17 years old with multiple sclerosis. Each CDR3 is given with its conserved first and last residue. D genes are given only for firm matches. Clone size is not always given. Where it is, it says once, few, many or a class for expanded clones.

D gene,J gene,CDR3 length,V gene,clone size,CDR3 DNA,CDR3 protein
TRBD2,TRBJ2-1,15,TRBV12-3/TRBV12-4,NA,TGTGCCAGCAGTCCCGAGGCTAGCGGCTACAATGAGCAGTTCTTC,CASSPEASGYNEQFF
NA,TRBJ1-5,14,TRBV5-5,NA,TGTGCCAGCAGCCCCGGAACAGGCTATCAGCCCCAGCATTTT,CASSPGTGYQPQHF
TRBD2,TRBJ2-7,16,TRBV12-3/TRBV12-4,few,TGTGCCAGCAGGCGGGCCGGGACTAGCGGAAGCTACGAGCAGTACTTC,CASRRAGTSGSYEQYF
TRBD2,TRBJ2-7,16,TRBV15,NA,TGTGCCACCAGCAGAGCCGGACTAGCGGGCCCTTACGAGCAGTACTTC,CATSRAGLAGPYEQYF
TRBD2,TRBJ2-5,14,TRBV27,once,TGTGCCAGCAAGCGGGAGGGCCATGTTTACGAGCAGTATTTC,CASKREGHVYEQYF
NA,TRBJ1-1,15,TRBV12-3/TRBV12-4,few,TGTGCCAGCAGTTTAAGCGCTTCAATTAACACTGAAGCTTTCTTT,CASSLSASINTEAFF
TRBD1,TRBJ1-2,15,TRBV28,NA,TGTGCCAGCAGTTCGATTTCCGCAGGGGGCTATGGCTACACCTTC,CASSSISAGGYGYTF
TRBD2,TRBJ2-1,16,TRBV2,few,TGTGCCAGCCTTGTTAGCGGGAGGGATTACGGGAATGAGCAGTTCTTC,CASLVSGRDYGNEQFF
NA,TRBJ2-1,16,TRBV4-3,NA,TGCGCCAGCAACCATTGGGGGGCAACCTCCTACAATGAGCAGTTCTTC,CASNHWGATSYNEQFF
TRBD1,TRBJ2-7,14,TRBV5-1,NA,TGCGCCAGCACCTCGGGACAGGACTCCTACGAGCAGTACTTC,CASTSGQDSYEQYF
NA,TRBJ2-1,11,TRBV6-5,few,TGTGCCAGCACACGGGAGAATGAGCAGTTCTTC,CASTRENEQFF
TRBD2,TRBJ2-3,13,TRBV12-3/TRBV12-4,few,TGTGCCAGCAGTTTCCCGACTAGCGTAACGCAGTATTTT,CASSFPTSVTQYF
TRBD2,TRBJ2-3,15,TRBV20-1,few,TGCAGTGCTGTGACCGGGACTAGCGGAATGAATACGCAGTATTTT,CSAVTGTSGMNTQYF
NA,TRBJ1-5,14,TRBV12-3/TRBV12-4,few,TGTGCCAGCAGCTTTACCGACACTAATCAGCCCCAGCATTTT,CASSFTDTNQPQHF
NA,TRBJ2-5,14,TRBV4-1,few,TGCGCCAGCAGCCAAGTTCCAGCTTTGGAGACCCAGTACTTC,CASSQVPALETQYF
TRBD1,TRBJ1-1,16,TRBV12-3/TRBV12-4,NA,TGTGCCAGCAGTACCTTCCATGGGACAGGGGGAAACGAAGCTTTCTTT,CASSTFHGTGGNEAFF
NA,TRBJ2-5,15,TRBV7-2,NA,TGTGCCAGCAGCTTATGGACTCGCCTAGGCGAGACCCAGTACTTC,CASSLWTRLGETQYF
TRBD1,TRBJ2-7,14,TRBV29-1,few,TGCAGCACACAACAAACAGGGGCATTAGACGAGCAGTACTTC,CSTQQTGALDEQYF
NA,TRBJ2-3,17,TRBV7-2,few,TGTGCCAGCAGCTCCCTTACCCCTCGGCAGAGCACAGATACGCAGTATTTT,CASSSLTPRQSTDTQYF
TRBD2,TRBJ2-7,13,TRBV29-1,few,TGCAGCGGGCGACTAGCGGGAGGGTACGAGCAGTACTTC,CSGRLAGGYEQYF
NA,TRBJ1-2,13,TRBV20-1,NA,TGCAGTGCCCAAAAGACAGCCTACTATGGCTACACCTTC,CSAQKTAYYGYTF
NA,TRBJ2-3,13,TRBV25-1,many,TGTGCCAGCAGTGACAGGGGCACAGATACGCAGTATTTT,CASSDRGTDTQYF
NA,TRBJ2-1,11,TRBV3-1,NA,TGTGCCAGCAGCCGGAGCGGGGAGCAGTTCTTC,CASSRSGEQFF
NA,TRBJ1-1,14,TRBV7-8,NA,TGTGCCAGCACCCAAGGGGCCAGGACATCTGAAGCTTTCTTT,CASTQGARTSEAFF
NA,TRBJ1-6,14,TRBV7-9,few,TGTGCCAGCAGCCCGCCCGGGTTCAATTCACCCCTCCACTTT,CASSPPGFNSPLHF
NA,TRBJ2-3,17,TRBV9,few,TGTGCCAGCAGCCCGGGGGTCCCTAGGAGTGGCACAGATACGCAGTATTTT,CASSPGVPRSGTDTQYF
TRBD1,TRBJ1-1,17,TRBV7-8,NA,TGTGCCAGCAGCTTTATTGGGACAGGGGAACTGGCCGCTGAAGCTTTCTTT,CASSFIGTGELAAEAFF
TRBD2,TRBJ2-5,18,TRBV9,few,TGTGCCAGCAGCGTAGGTCGTACTAGCGGCCTCATCCAAGAGACCCAGTACTTC,CASSVGRTSGLIQETQYF
TRBD2,TRBJ2-6,20,TRBV7-2,NA,TGTGCCAGCAGCTTCCCCCTCGGCGGGAGTTCAAGCTCTGGGGCCAACGTCCTGACTTTC,CASSFPLGGSSSSGANVLTF
NA,TRBJ1-3,14,TRBV11-1,NA,TGTGCCAGCAGCCGGACAGTCTCTGGAAACACCATATATTTT,CASSRTVSGNTIYF
NA,TRBJ2-1,14,TRBV9,NA,TGTGCCAGCACCGTCTCCGGGTCCTACAATGAGCAGTTCTTC,CASTVSGSYNEQFF
NA,TRBJ2-3,17,TRBV28,NA,TGTGCCAGCAGTCTTATCTATGAGGGCTCTAGCACAGATACGCAGTATTTT,CASSLIYEGSSTDTQYF
NA,TRBJ1-1,16,TRBV6-5,NA,TGTGCCAGCAGTTACGCACCCGGGGGTTCAGGCACTGAAGCTTTCTTT,CASSYAPGGSGTEAFF
NA,TRBJ1-6,19,TRBV6-1,NA,TGTGCCAGCAGTGAAGCGCTCTGGGCCGGGCATTTGATCGGATCACCCCCCCACTTT,CASSEALWAGHLIGSPPHF
TRBD2,TRBJ2-5,14,TRBV7-2,few,TGTGCCAGCACCCTTTCAGCGGGAAGAGAGACCCAGTACTTC,CASTLSAGRETQYF
NA,TRBJ2-5,16,TRBV29-1,once,TGCAGCATTGAAGCCAGGGGATCCGTCGGCCAAGAGACCCAGTACTTC,CSIEARGSVGQETQYF
NA,TRBJ2-5,13,TRBV6-2/TRBV6-3,NA,TGTGCCAGCAGTCCTGGTGGGATCGAGACCCAGTACTTC,CASSPGGIETQYF
NA,TRBJ2-7,13,TRBV11-3,many,TGTGCCAGCAGCCTTGGACACTCCTACGAGCAGTACTTC,CASSLGHSYEQYF
TRBD2,TRBJ2-1,15,TRBV5-1,few,TGCGCCAGCAGCTTCGGGACTAGCAGGGACAATGAGCAGTTCTTC,CASSFGTSRDNEQFF
TRBD2,TRBJ2-4,15,TRBV5-1,NA,TGCGCCAGCAGCCTACCTTCTAGCGGAGGTAACATTCAGTACTTC,CASSLPSSGGNIQYF
TRBD1,TRBJ1-5,16,TRBV7-2,NA,TGTGCCAGCAGTTTAGAGGGGGACAGATTAAATCAGCCCCAGCATTTT,CASSLEGDRLNQPQHF
TRBD2,TRBJ2-3,15,TRBV25-1,NA,TGTGCCAGCAGTGACTGGGGGGGGAGCACAGATACGCAGTATTTT,CASSDWGGSTDTQYF